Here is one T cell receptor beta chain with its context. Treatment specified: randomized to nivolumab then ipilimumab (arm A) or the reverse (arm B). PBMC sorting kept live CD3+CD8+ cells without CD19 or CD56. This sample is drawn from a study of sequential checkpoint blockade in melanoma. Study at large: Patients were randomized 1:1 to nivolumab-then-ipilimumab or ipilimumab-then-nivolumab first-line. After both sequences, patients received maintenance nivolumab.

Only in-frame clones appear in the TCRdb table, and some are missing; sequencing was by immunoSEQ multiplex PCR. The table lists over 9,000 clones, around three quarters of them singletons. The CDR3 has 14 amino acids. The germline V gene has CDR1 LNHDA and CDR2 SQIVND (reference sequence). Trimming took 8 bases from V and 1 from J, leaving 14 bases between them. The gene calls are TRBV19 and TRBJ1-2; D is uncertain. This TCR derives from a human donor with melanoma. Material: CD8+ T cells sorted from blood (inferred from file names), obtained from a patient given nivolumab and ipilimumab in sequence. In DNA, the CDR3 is TGTGCCAGTGGACCTTTTGGACTTAACTATGGCTACACCTTC. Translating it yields CASGPFGLNYGYTF.